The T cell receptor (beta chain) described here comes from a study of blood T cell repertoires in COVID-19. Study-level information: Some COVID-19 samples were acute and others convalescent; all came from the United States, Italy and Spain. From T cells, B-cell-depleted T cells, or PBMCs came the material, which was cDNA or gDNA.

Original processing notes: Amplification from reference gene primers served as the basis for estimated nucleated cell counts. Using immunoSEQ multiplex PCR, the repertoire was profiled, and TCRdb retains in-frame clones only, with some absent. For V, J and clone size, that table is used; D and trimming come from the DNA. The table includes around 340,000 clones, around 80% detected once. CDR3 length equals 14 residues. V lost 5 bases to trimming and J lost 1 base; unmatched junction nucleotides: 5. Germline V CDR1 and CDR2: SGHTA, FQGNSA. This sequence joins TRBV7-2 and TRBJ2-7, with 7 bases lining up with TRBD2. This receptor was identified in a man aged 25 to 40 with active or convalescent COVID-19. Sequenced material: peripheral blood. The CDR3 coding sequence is TGTGCCAGCAGCCTTTTAGCGGGTTCCTACGAGCAGTACTTC. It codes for CASSLLAGSYEQYF.